This T cell receptor (beta chain) was captured in a study of beta chain features in type 1 diabetes. General study points: Within patients, naive, central memory and Treg TCRB repertoires seemed more similar than within healthy donors.

CDR1 is GTSNPN, CDR2 SVGIG, per germline (reference sequence). This CDR3 is 14 amino acids long. V shed 0 bases and J shed 7 bases, with 13 bases lying between them. Reverse transcription of all isolated RNA meant that expressed TCRB transcripts were sequenced. Data came from immunoSEQ multiplex PCR; TCRdb stores just in-frame clones and leaves some out. The sample holds 450,000 to 600,000 clones; about 30% are singletons and the top ten take 0.06% to 0.07%. This clone was seen only a few times. No antigen is known for it. The gene calls are TRBV30 and TRBJ1-5; maybe TRBD1 (5 bases). The clonotype was recovered from a man between 18 and 29 years old in good health. The sequenced sample was naive CD4+ T cells from blood. The CDR3 DNA is TGTGCCTGGAGTGTAAGTAGGGGCGGACAGCCCCAGCATTTT. Residues: CAWSVSRGGQPQHF.